This TCR beta chain was captured by sequencing in a study of shared clonotypes between healthy human individuals. Sequencing used immunoSEQ multiplex PCR; TCRdb keeps in-frame clones, though not all of them. The repertoire holds some 2,000,000 clones, with almost 96% as singletons. This clone appeared once. V was cut by 1 base and J by 4 bases, with 9 bases left in between. This CDR3 spans 14 amino acids. Germline values: CDR1 MGHRA, CDR2 YSYEKL. The chain couples TRBV4-1 to TRBJ2-3; D perhaps matches TRBD2 (5 bases). What was sequenced was naive CD4+ T cells sorted from blood. Subset noted: CD45RA+ positively selected. This clonotype originated in a man in his late teens or twenties in good health. This CDR3 reads CASSQAGEPDTQYF. The CDR3 DNA follows: TGCGCCAGCAGCCAAGCTGGGGAGCCAGATACGCAGTATTTT.